The sequence of this T cell receptor (beta chain) was determined in a study of T-cell reconstitution after alpha-beta-depleted transplantation in children. Study-level results: Where alpha-beta T cells came from about two months after transplant was reportedly several hundred expanded graft clones. Surviving recipient T cells and intrathymic progenitors accounted for some patients' high TCRbeta diversity at day 60. When one year had passed after transplant, most T-cell counts and diversity came from newly produced T cells.

Unique molecular identifiers were incorporated into the prepared TCRbeta library. One entry per CDR3 protein results from TCRdb running MiXCR on the PCR reads. Of roughly 100,000 distinct CDR3 sequences listed, roughly 6% are singletons. This clonotype was detected ten times or more. As yet, its antigen is unknown. The CDR3 has 15 amino acids. Trimming removed 0 bases at V and 8 bases at J, with 14 bases between. Germline V gene sequence: CDR1 MGHRA, CDR2 YSYEKL. The chain combines TRBV4-1 with TRBJ2-1; D gene uncertain. This TCR came from a female patient aged 2-15 years who had a stem cell transplant for Fanconi anemia, so the T cells may come from the graft donor. This material consisted of PBMCs, mostly from graft donor cells, taken 60 days after TCRalphabeta/CD19-depleted stem cell transplant. The CDR3 nucleotides read TGCGCCAGCAGCCAAGAGTCAGGACCCTTGGATGAGCAGTTCTTC. It is translated as CASSQESGPLDEQFF.